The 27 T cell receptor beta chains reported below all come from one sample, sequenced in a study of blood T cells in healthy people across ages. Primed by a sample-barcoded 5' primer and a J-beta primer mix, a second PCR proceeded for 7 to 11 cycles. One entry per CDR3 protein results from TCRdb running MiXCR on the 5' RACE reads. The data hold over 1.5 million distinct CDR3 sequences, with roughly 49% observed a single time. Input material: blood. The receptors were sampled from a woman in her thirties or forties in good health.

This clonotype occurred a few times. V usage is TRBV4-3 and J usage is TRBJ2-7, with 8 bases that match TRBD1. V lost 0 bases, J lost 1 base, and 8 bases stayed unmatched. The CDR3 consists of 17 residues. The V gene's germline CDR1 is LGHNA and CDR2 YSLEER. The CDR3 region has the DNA TGCGCCAGCAGCCAAGAGGGTCAAGGGACAGGTTCCTACGAGCAGTACTTC. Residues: CASSQEGQGTGSYEQYF.

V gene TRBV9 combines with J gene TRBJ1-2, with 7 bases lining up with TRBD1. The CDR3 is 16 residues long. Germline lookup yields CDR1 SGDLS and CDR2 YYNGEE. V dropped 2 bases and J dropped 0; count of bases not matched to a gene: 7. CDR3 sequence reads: CASSVPTGAANYGYTF. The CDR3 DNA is TGTGCCAGCAGCGTCCCCACAGGGGCGGCTAACTATGGCTACACCTTC.

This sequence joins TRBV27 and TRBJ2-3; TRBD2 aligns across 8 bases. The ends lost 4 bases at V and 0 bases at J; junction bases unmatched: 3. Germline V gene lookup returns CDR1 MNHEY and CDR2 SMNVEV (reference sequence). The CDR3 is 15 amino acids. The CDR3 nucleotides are TGTGCCAGCAGTTGGGGCGGGGGGAGCACAGATACGCAGTATTTT. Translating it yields CASSWGGGSTDTQYF.

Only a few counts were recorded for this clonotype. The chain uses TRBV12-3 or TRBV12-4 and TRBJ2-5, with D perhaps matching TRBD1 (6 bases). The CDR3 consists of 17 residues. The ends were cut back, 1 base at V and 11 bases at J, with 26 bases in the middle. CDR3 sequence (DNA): TGTGCCAGCAGTTTAGAGGTCGGTTCAGGGACACTCGGTGAGCAGTACTTC. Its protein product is CASSLEVGSGTLGEQYF.

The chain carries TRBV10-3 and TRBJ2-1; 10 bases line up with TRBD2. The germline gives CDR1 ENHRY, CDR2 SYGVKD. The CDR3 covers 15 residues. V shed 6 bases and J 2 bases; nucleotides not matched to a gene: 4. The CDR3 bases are TGTGCCATCAGCCTTAGCGGGGGGACCTACAATGAGCAGTTCTTC. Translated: CAISLSGGTYNEQFF.

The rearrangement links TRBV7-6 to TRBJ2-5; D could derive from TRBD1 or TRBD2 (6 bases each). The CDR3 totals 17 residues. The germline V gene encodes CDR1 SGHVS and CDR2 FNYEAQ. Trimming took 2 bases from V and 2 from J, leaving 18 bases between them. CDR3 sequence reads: CASSLFPPLGGQETQYF. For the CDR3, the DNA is TGTGCCAGCAGCTTATTCCCTCCCTTAGGGGGGCAAGAGACCCAGTACTTC.

This chain's CDR3 is CASSQDLGRGNTEAFF. For the CDR3, the DNA is TGCGCCAGCAGCCAAGATTTGGGACGGGGGAACACTGAAGCTTTCTTT. The chain combines TRBV4-3 with TRBJ1-1; D perhaps matches TRBD1 (5 bases). This CDR3 contains 16 residues. Germline values: CDR1 LGHNA, CDR2 YSLEER. V lost 0 bases, J lost 1 base, and 12 bases lay in between.

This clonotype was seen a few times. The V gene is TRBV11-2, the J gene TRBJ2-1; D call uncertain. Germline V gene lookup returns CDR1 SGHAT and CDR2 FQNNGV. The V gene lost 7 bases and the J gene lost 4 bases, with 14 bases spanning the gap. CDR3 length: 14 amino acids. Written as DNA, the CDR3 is TGTGCCAGCACCGTGGCGTCAGAGTACAATGAGCAGTTCTTC. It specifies CASTVASEYNEQFF.

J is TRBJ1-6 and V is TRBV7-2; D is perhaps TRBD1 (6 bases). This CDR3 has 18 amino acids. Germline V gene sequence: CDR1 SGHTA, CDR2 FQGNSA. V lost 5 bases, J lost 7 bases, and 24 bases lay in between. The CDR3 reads CASSPQPGTHTRNSPLHF. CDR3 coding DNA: TGTGCCAGCAGCCCTCAACCCGGGACACACACACGGAATTCACCCCTCCACTTT.

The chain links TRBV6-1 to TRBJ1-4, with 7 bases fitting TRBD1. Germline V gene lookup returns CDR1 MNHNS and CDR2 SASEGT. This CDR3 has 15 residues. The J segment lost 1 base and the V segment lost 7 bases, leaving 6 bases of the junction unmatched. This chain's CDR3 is CASNPGQITNEKLFF. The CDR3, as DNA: TGTGCCAGCAACCCGGGACAGATAACTAATGAAAAACTGTTTTTT.

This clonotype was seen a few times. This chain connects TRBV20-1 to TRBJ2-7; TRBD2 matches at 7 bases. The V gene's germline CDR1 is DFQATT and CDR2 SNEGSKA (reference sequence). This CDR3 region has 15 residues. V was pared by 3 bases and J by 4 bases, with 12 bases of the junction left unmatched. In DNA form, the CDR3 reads TGCAGTGCTAGGACCCCGACGGGGGGATGGTACGAGCAGTACTTC. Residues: CSARTPTGGWYEQYF.

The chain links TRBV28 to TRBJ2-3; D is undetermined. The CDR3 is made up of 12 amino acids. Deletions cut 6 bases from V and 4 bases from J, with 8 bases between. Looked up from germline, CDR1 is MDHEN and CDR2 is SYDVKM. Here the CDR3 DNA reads TGTGCCAGCAGAGAGAGGCCAGATACGCAGTATTTT. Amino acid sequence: CASRERPDTQYF.

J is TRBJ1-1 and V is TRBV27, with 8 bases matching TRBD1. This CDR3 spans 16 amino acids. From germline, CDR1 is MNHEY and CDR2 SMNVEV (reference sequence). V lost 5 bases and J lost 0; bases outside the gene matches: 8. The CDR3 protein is CASSDRGGGMNTEAFF. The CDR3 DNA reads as TGTGCCAGCAGTGACAGGGGCGGGGGAATGAACACTGAAGCTTTCTTT.

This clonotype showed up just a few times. CDR3 sequence reads: CASSFYGGGNSGANVLTF. The CDR3 bases are TGTGCCAGCAGTTTCTACGGAGGGGGGAACTCTGGGGCCAACGTCCTGACTTTC. The chain employs TRBV12-3 or TRBV12-4 and TRBJ2-6; either TRBD1 or TRBD2 may supply D (6 bases each). V was pared by 3 bases and J by 0 bases, with 15 bases between. This CDR3 has 18 amino acids.

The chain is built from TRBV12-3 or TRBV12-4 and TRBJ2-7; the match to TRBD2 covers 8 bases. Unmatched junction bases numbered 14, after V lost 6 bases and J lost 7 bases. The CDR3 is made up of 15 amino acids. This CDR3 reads CASRPDSGVYNEQYF. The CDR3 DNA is TGTGCCAGCAGACCGGATAGCGGGGTCTACAATGAGCAGTACTTC.

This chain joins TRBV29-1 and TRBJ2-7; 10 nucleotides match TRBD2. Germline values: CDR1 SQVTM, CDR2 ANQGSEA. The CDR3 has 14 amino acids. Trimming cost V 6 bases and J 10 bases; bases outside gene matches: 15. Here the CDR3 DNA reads TGCAGCGTAACCGGGGCACTAGCGGGAAAAACCCAGTACTTC. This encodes CSVTGALAGKTQYF.

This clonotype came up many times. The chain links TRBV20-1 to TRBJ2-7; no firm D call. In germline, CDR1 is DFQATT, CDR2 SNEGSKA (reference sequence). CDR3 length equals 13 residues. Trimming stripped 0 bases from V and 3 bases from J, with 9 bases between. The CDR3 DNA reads TGCAGTGCTAGAGACGACGGCGTCTACGAGCAGTACTTC. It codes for CSARDDGVYEQYF.

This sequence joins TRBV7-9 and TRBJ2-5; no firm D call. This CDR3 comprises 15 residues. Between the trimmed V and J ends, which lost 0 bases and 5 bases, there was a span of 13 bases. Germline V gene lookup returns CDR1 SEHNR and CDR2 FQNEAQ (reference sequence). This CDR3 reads CASSLALSPRETQYF. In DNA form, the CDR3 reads TGTGCCAGCAGCTTAGCGCTTAGCCCTAGGGAGACCCAGTACTTC.

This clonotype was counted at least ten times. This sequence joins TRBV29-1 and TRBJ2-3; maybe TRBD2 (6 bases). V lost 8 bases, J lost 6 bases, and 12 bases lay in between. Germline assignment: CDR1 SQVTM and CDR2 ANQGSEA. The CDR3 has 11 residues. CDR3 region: CSFGGSDTQYF. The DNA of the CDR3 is TGCAGCTTCGGGGGATCGGATACGCAGTATTTT.

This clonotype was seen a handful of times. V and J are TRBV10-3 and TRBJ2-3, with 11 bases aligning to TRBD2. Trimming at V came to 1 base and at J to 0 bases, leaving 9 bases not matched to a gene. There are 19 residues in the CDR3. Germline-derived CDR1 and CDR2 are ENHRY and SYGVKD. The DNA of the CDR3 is TGTGCCATCAGTGAGTGGGGGACTAGCGGAGGGCGGAGCACAGATACGCAGTATTTT. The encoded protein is CAISEWGTSGGRSTDTQYF.

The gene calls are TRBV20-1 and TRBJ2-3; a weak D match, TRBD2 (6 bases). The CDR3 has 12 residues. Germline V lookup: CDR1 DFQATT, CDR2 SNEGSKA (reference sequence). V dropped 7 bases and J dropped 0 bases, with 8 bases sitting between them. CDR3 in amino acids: CSGRASTDTQYF. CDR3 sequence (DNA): TGCAGTGGGAGGGCTAGCACAGATACGCAGTATTTT.

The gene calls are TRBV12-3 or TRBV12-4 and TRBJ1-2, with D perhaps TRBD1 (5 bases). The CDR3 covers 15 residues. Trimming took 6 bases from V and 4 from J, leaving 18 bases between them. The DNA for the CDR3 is TGTGCCAGCAGCCCCATCGGATCAGGGTCCTATGGCTACACCTTC. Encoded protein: CASSPIGSGSYGYTF.

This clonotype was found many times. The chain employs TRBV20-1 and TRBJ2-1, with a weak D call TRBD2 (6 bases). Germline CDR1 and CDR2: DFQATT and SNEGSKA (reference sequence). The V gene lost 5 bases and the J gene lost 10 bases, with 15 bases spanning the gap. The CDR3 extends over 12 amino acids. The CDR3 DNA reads TGCAGTGCTCTCTCTGGAGGGGACGAGCAGTTCTTC. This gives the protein CSALSGGDEQFF.

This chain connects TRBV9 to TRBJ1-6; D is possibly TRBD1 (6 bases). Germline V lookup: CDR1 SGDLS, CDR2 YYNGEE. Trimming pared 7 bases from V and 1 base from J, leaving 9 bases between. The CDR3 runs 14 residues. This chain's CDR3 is CASDQGSYNSPLHF. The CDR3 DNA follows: TGTGCCAGCGACCAGGGGTCCTATAATTCACCCCTCCACTTT.

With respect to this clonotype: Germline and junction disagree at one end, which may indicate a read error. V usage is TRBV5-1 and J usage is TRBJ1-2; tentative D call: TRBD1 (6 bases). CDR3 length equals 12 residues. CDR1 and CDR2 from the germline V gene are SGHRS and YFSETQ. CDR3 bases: TGCGCCAGCAGCCGGACAGAGACCGGCTACACCTTT. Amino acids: CASSRTETGYTF. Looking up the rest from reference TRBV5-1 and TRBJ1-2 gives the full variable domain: KAGVTQTPRYLIKTRGQQVTLSCSPISGHRSVSWYQQTPGQGLQFLFEYFSETQRNKGNFPGRFSGRQFSNSRSEMNVSTLELGDSALYLCASSRTETGYTFGSGTRLTVV.

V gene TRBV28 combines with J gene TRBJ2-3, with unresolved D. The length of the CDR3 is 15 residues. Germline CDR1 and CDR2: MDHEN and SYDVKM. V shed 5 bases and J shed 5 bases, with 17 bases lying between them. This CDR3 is CASSPTGPWGDTQYF. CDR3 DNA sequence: TGTGCCAGCAGTCCCACCGGACCCTGGGGAGATACGCAGTATTTT.

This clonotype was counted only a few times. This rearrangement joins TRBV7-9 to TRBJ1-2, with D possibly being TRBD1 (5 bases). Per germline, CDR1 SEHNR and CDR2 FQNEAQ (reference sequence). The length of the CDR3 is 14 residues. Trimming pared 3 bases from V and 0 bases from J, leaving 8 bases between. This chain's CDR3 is CASSFSTANYGYTF. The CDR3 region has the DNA TGTGCCAGCAGCTTTTCGACAGCTAACTATGGCTACACCTTC.